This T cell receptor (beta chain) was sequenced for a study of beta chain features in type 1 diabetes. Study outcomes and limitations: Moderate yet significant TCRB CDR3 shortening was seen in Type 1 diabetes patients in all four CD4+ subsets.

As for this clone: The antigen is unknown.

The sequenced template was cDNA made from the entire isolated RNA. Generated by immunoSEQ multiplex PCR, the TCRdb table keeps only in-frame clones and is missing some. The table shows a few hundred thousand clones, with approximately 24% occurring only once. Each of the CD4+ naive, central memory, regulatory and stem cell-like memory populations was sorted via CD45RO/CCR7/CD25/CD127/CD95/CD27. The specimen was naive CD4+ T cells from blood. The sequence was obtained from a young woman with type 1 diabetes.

Here the CDR3 reads CASSLRDSGNTIYF. The CDR3 DNA follows: TGTGCCAGCAGTTTACGGGACAGCGGAAACACCATATATTTT. The chain combines TRBV28 with TRBJ1-3; 7 nucleotides match TRBD1. Trimming at V came to 2 bases and at J to 4 bases, leaving 2 bases not matched to a gene. Germline loops: CDR1 MDHEN, CDR2 SYDVKM. There are 14 residues in the CDR3.